This entry lists 5 T cell receptor beta chains sequenced from one sample in a study of T cells in Graves' hyperthyroidism and ophthalmopathy (dated by TCRdb to about 2019). The library was made by multiplex PCR. Instrument on record: Illumina HiSeq 2000. The TCR beta CDR3 regions were amplified from RNA transcripts. The first round of RT-PCR for the TCR CDR3 was performed with the HTBI primer set and the Qiagen OneStep RT-PCR kit. Using fastp trimming at Q25 and MiXCR clonotype assembly, TCRdb reanalyzed the public sequencing data and kept in-frame beta chains. Rows matching on CDR3 protein sequence are summarized as one entry with the most common DNA and genes. In all, the sample holds 110,000 to 150,000 distinct CDR3 sequences, and roughly a fifth of those were seen once. Roughly 71% of the sample is taken by the ten largest. The sample consisted of blood. These receptors were obtained from a woman aged 45-65 years with Graves' hyperthyroidism that later progressed to Graves' ophthalmopathy.

This clonotype was recorded at least ten times. CDR3 loop: CASSLRLGRGGPEAFF. The CDR3 coding sequence is TGTGCCAGCAGTTTAAGATTGGGGAGGGGGGGACCTGAAGCTTTCTTT. The V and J genes are TRBV12-3 or TRBV12-4 and TRBJ1-1; D perhaps matches TRBD1 (6 bases). Trimming stripped 2 bases from V and 6 bases from J, with 19 bases between. This CDR3 region has 16 residues.

V usage is TRBV5-4 and J usage is TRBJ2-7, with D possibly matching TRBD1 (6 bases). Germline V gene data show CDR1 as SGHNT and CDR2 as YYREEE (reference sequence). V lost 3 bases to trimming and J lost 2 bases, with 9 bases between them. This CDR3 comprises 13 residues. This chain's CDR3 is CASSSQGPYEQYF. In nucleotides, the CDR3 is TGTGCCAGCAGCTCACAGGGTCCCTACGAGCAGTACTTC.

This clonotype showed up many times. The V call is TRBV20-1, the J call TRBJ2-3, with 10 bases lining up with TRBD2. With 1 base clipped from V and 7 bases from J, the junction kept 11 bases outside the gene matches. This CDR3 contains 16 residues. Germline CDR1 DFQATT, CDR2 SNEGSKA (reference sequence). The CDR3 nucleotides read TGCAGTGCTAGAGGTGAAAGCGGGAGGGCCGGGAATACGCAGTATTTT. Its protein product is CSARGESGRAGNTQYF.

This clonotype came up many times. J is TRBJ2-5 and V is TRBV10-3; D gene ambiguous. V lost 2 bases, J lost 1 base, and 5 bases lay in between. Germline lookup yields CDR1 ENHRY and CDR2 SYGVKD. The CDR3 is made up of 13 amino acids. The CDR3, as DNA: TGTGCCATCAGTGAGCGGACCCAAGAGACCCAGTACTTC. This translates into CAISERTQETQYF.

This clonotype was picked up a small number of times. V is TRBV5-4 and J is TRBJ2-2; 10 positions agree with TRBD2. The length of the CDR3 is 16 residues. The junction had 3 bases not matched to a gene; V was cut back by 0 bases and J by 4 bases. From germline, CDR1 is SGHNT and CDR2 YYREEE (reference sequence). The CDR3 region has the DNA TGTGCCAGCAGCTTGGATAGCGGGAGGTCCACCGGGGAGCTGTTTTTT. This gives the protein CASSLDSGRSTGELFF.